This T cell receptor beta chain was captured by sequencing in a study of T cell changes during pregnancy in multiple sclerosis. Using immunoSEQ multiplex PCR, the repertoire was profiled, and TCRdb retains in-frame clones only, with some absent. This sample has 84,000 or so clones, with approximately 94% found just once. The CDR3 loop spans 13 amino acids. Trimming took 3 bases from V and 8 from J, leaving 11 bases between them. Germline V gene lookup returns CDR1 SGDLS and CDR2 YYNGEE. This sequence joins TRBV9 and TRBJ1-4; no definite D call. The receptor was derived from a female donor with multiple sclerosis, enrolled in a pregnancy study. The sample consisted of peripheral blood, taken in the third trimester of pregnancy. The CDR3 reads CASSEGRGEKLFF. The CDR3 nucleotides are TGTGCCAGCAGCGAAGGGCGAGGGGAAAAACTGTTTTTT.